This TCR beta chain was captured in a study of identical twins. This clonotype occurred many times. The antigen is not known. CDR3 length: 16 residues. Points from the study as a whole: Twin-shared out-of-frame alpha sequences showed excess low generation probability. The more abundant beta clonotypes in cord blood had fewer insertions, and memory repertoires did not show this. Among monozygotic twins, out-of-frame TCR alpha sharing exceeded what models predicted.

TCRdb itself ran the 5' RACE reads through MiXCR, one entry per CDR3 protein. This sample carries about 200,000 distinct CDR3 sequences, about 7.5% of them seen once, and the ten largest clones take approximately 2%. This sample was shared with a second study, whose subject was yellow fever vaccine responses in identical twins.

This chain joins TRBV21-1 and TRBJ2-7; the tabulated D call, TRBD1, remains unverified against the DNA. TRBV21-1 is a known pseudogene. This receptor was taken from a young woman in good health. Source material: memory (CD45RO+) T cells sorted from blood. The DNA for the CDR3 is TGTGCCAGCAGCACTGCTCCGGGACAGGGGGCAGGCGAGCAGTACTTC. This sequence encodes CASSTAPGQGAGEQYF.